Below, 30 T cell receptor beta chains from the same sample are listed, as sequenced in a study of shared T cell receptors in the human thymus. Clones were read by immunoSEQ multiplex PCR, and TCRdb kept only the in-frame ones, dropping some. This sample has about 660,000 clones, with around 87% found just once. These data were also reused for a study on human thymus T cells.

Sequenced input: thymocytes. These receptors originate from a boy under two years old with a congenital heart defect.

The count of this clone is one. The genes are TRBV18 and TRBJ1-6; no clear D gene. V was trimmed by 3 bases and J by 3 bases, leaving 15 bases between them. The length of the CDR3 is 17 residues. Looked up from germline, CDR1 is KGHSH and CDR2 is LQKENI. The chain's CDR3 is CASSPGAPNYYNSPLHF. The CDR3 coding sequence is TGTGCCAGCTCACCGGGAGCCCCCAACTACTATAATTCACCCCTCCACTTT.

This chain uses TRBV6-6 with TRBJ2-7; D may be TRBD2 (6 bases). This CDR3 region has 15 residues. V dropped 5 bases and J dropped 3 bases, with 17 bases sitting between them. Germline CDR1 MNHNY, CDR2 SVGAGI (reference sequence). The CDR3, as DNA: TGTGCCAGCAGTCATCAAGCGGGTCCCCTCTACGAGCAGTACTTC. Translation: CASSHQAGPLYEQYF.

The J gene is TRBJ2-4, the V gene TRBV20-1; D not resolved. The germline gives CDR1 DFQATT, CDR2 SNEGSKA (reference sequence). The length of the CDR3 is 10 residues. The CDR3 loop is CSQTENIQYF. In DNA form, the CDR3 reads TGCAGCCAAACGGAAAACATTCAGTACTTC.

This chain connects TRBV18 to TRBJ1-2; 9 bases align to TRBD1. The CDR3 is 16 residues long. V trimming: 2 bases; J trimming: 3 bases; junction bases outside the gene matches: 7. Germline V gene data show CDR1 as KGHSH and CDR2 as LQKENI. The CDR3, as DNA: TGTGCCAGCTCACCAAGGGATAGGACAGGGGACTATGGCTACACCTTC. This codes for CASSPRDRTGDYGYTF.

The chain joins TRBV4-1 to TRBJ2-1; 7 bases are shared with TRBD2. The trim removed 0 bases at V and 7 bases at J, leaving 3 bases unmatched. The CDR3 spans 14 residues. Germline V gene data show CDR1 as MGHRA and CDR2 as YSYEKL. The CDR3 sequence is CASSQEVGRNEQFF. CDR3 DNA: TGCGCCAGCAGCCAAGAGGTCGGGAGGAATGAGCAGTTCTTC.

The gene calls are TRBV4-3 and TRBJ2-1, with a weak D call TRBD1 (6 bases). This CDR3 comprises 15 residues. The V end was cut by 2 bases, the J end by 5 bases, with 13 bases between. Germline values: CDR1 LGHNA, CDR2 YSLEER. The CDR3 loop is CASSQTGTKNNEQFF. As DNA, the CDR3 is TGCGCCAGCAGCCAAACCGGGACAAAAAACAATGAGCAGTTCTTC.

This rearrangement joins TRBV9 to TRBJ2-1; 9 bases align to TRBD2. The CDR3 has 16 amino acids. The germline CDR1 and CDR2 sequences are SGDLS and YYNGEE. Trimming at V came to 3 bases and at J to 0 bases, leaving 4 bases not matched to a gene. CDR3 sequence (DNA): TGTGCCAGCAGCGCGAGAGCGGGAGGCTCCTACAATGAGCAGTTCTTC. Its translation is CASSARAGGSYNEQFF.

This chain joins TRBV6-1 and TRBJ2-1; 8 nucleotides agree with TRBD1. Germline CDR1 reads MNHNS; CDR2 reads SASEGT. V lost 6 bases to trimming and J lost 7 bases; unmatched junction nucleotides: 5. This CDR3 contains 13 residues. The CDR3 DNA sequence: TGTGCCAGCAGAGACAGGGGTTTGAATGAGCAGTTCTTC. Translated, it gives CASRDRGLNEQFF.

This chain links TRBV19 with TRBJ2-7; tentative D call: TRBD1 (6 bases). Germline assignment: CDR1 LNHDA and CDR2 SQIVND (reference sequence). The CDR3 has 17 residues. The V end lost 8 bases, the J end lost 3 bases, and 26 bases lay between the germline ends. The CDR3, as DNA: TGTGCCAGTTCTAGAGGGGGTTGGCGCTTGAAAATCTACGAGCAGTACTTC. It yields the protein CASSRGGWRLKIYEQYF.

The V gene is TRBV2, the J gene TRBJ2-5; TRBD1 is a possible D gene (6 bases). Deletions cut 6 bases from V and 4 bases from J, with 9 bases between. This CDR3 comprises 12 residues. Germline V gives CDR1 SNHLY, CDR2 FYNNEI. CDR3: CASRGQRETQYF. In nucleotides, the CDR3 is TGTGCCAGCAGAGGACAGCGAGAGACCCAGTACTTC.

The V gene is TRBV4-3, the J gene TRBJ1-2; no reliable D call. The V gene's germline CDR1 is LGHNA and CDR2 YSLEER. CDR3 size: 15 residues. The ends were cut back, 4 bases at V and 2 bases at J, with 14 bases in the middle. Here the CDR3 reads CASSLPVSKNYGYTF. CDR3 nucleotides: TGCGCCAGCAGCCTTCCCGTTAGCAAGAACTATGGCTACACCTTC.

In this sample, this clone turned up once. The J gene is TRBJ2-1, the V gene TRBV25-1, with 12 bases identical to TRBD2. This CDR3 is 15 amino acids long. Germline assignment: CDR1 MGHDK and CDR2 SYGVNS. The trim removed 6 bases at V and 4 bases at J, leaving 4 bases unmatched. CDR3 region: CASRTSGSLYNEQFF. The CDR3 DNA is TGTGCCAGCAGGACTAGCGGGAGTCTTTACAATGAGCAGTTCTTC.

V is TRBV6-5 and J is TRBJ1-6; D is unresolved. Germline values: CDR1 MNHEY, CDR2 SVGAGI. The CDR3 is 13 residues long. V lost 6 bases and J 7 bases, leaving 10 bases between the germline ends. DNA for the CDR3: TGTGCCAGCAGCCGGGAGCGGAATTCACCCCTCCACTTT. It yields the protein CASSRERNSPLHF.

The chain joins TRBV4-3 to TRBJ1-4, with 8 nucleotides matching TRBD1. V gave up 4 bases and J gave up 0 bases; unmatched junction bases: 13. The germline V gene has CDR1 LGHNA and CDR2 YSLEER. There are 19 residues in the CDR3. The CDR3 sequence: CASSPKLDRGQATNEKLFF. The CDR3 DNA follows: TGCGCCAGCAGCCCGAAATTAGACAGGGGCCAAGCAACTAATGAAAAACTGTTTTTT.

The V call is TRBV28, the J call TRBJ1-2; 8 bases are shared with TRBD1. Germline loops: CDR1 MDHEN, CDR2 SYDVKM. V shed 10 bases, J shed 4 bases, and the junction held 14 bases outside the gene matches. The CDR3 has 15 residues. DNA of the CDR3: TGTGCCACCTACGTCAAGACTGACAGGGGCTATGGCTACACCTTC. The encoded protein is CATYVKTDRGYGYTF.

The DNA of the CDR3 is TGTGCCAGCAGTGAAAGGACTAGCTGGGGAAGTCTAGCCAAAAACATTCAGTACTTC. Translating gives CASSERTSWGSLAKNIQYF. The rearrangement links TRBV6-1 to TRBJ2-4; 8 bases are shared with TRBD2. The J segment lost 0 bases and the V segment lost 2 bases, leaving 12 bases of the junction unmatched. This CDR3 spans 19 amino acids. Germline CDR1 MNHNS, CDR2 SASEGT.

V gene TRBV2 combines with J gene TRBJ2-1; possible D gene TRBD2, 6 bases. Per germline, CDR1 SNHLY and CDR2 FYNNEI. Trimming pared 6 bases from V and 2 bases from J, leaving 14 bases between. The CDR3 contains 15 residues. The CDR3: CASRSGLTPYNEQFF. Written as DNA, the CDR3 is TGTGCCAGCAGGTCGGGACTTACCCCCTACAATGAGCAGTTCTTC.

V is TRBV7-9 and J is TRBJ1-4, with a possible D match to TRBD1 (6 bases). The CDR3 has 14 residues. Per germline, CDR1 SEHNR and CDR2 FQNEAQ (reference sequence). With 5 bases removed from V and 8 bases from J, the gap between germline ends came to 15 bases. CDR3 region: CASSEGGGWEKLFF. The CDR3 bases are TGTGCCAGCAGCGAAGGGGGGGGTTGGGAAAAACTGTTTTTT.

The chain carries TRBV6-5 and TRBJ1-5; tentatively, D is TRBD1 (6 bases). V lost 6 bases and J 2 bases, leaving 14 bases between the germline ends. The CDR3 extends over 15 amino acids. The germline CDR1 and CDR2 sequences are MNHEY and SVGAGI. This CDR3 is CASSRNRDGNQPQHF. CDR3 sequence (DNA): TGTGCCAGCAGCCGAAACAGGGATGGCAATCAGCCCCAGCATTTT.

V and J are TRBV11-2 and TRBJ1-4, with D unclear. The CDR3 extends over 18 amino acids. V was trimmed by 2 bases and J by 6 bases, leaving 22 bases between them. Germline V gives CDR1 SGHAT, CDR2 FQNNGV. This chain's CDR3 is CASSLNTRQGGWDEKLFF. Here the CDR3 DNA reads TGTGCCAGCAGCTTAAATACCCGTCAAGGCGGTTGGGATGAAAAACTGTTTTTT. Together with reference TRBV11-2 and TRBJ1-4, the CDR3 gives the full variable domain: EAGVAQSPRYKIIEKRQSVAFWCNPISGHATLYWYQQILGQGPKLLIQFQNNGVVDDSQLPKDRFSAERLKGVDSTLKIQPAKLEDSAVYLCASSLNTRQGGWDEKLFFGSGTQLSVL.

V gene TRBV9 combines with J gene TRBJ2-3; maybe TRBD2 (6 bases). Trimming took 5 bases from V and 4 from J, leaving 20 bases between them. The CDR3 is 16 amino acids. Germline V gives CDR1 SGDLS, CDR2 YYNGEE. The CDR3 region is CASSAFGTGDPDTQYF. CDR3 bases: TGTGCCAGCAGTGCTTTTGGGACGGGAGATCCAGATACGCAGTATTTT.

The V call is TRBV4-1, the J call TRBJ2-7; 10 positions match TRBD1. Germline CDR1 and CDR2: MGHRA and YSYEKL. Losses at the gene ends were 4 bases for V and 6 bases for J; bases not matched to a gene: 3. The CDR3 sequence is 13 residues long. The CDR3 region is CASSPGQGGEQYF. The DNA of the CDR3 is TGCGCCAGCAGCCCCGGACAGGGGGGCGAGCAGTACTTC.

This clone was observed a handful of times. Here the CDR3 reads CATSRDKQVHHGYTF. In nucleotides, the CDR3 is TGTGCCACCAGCAGAGATAAGCAGGTGCACCATGGCTACACCTTC. V usage is TRBV15 and J usage is TRBJ1-2; D gene ambiguous. Germline V gene sequence: CDR1 LNHNV, CDR2 YYDKDF (reference sequence). The CDR3 sequence is 15 residues long. V shed 0 bases and J shed 6 bases, with 14 bases lying between them.

This clone was recorded once. The V and J genes are TRBV11-2 and TRBJ1-1, with 7 bases identical to TRBD1. Germline assignment: CDR1 SGHAT and CDR2 FQNNGV. This CDR3 comprises 13 residues. Losses at the gene ends were 5 bases for V and 5 bases for J; bases not matched to a gene: 5. The CDR3 reads CASSPRGRTEAFF. The CDR3 bases are TGTGCCAGCAGCCCCAGGGGGAGGACTGAAGCTTTCTTT.

This clone was seen more than once but under ten times. V gene TRBV16 combines with J gene TRBJ2-2; D gene ambiguous. The CDR3 totals 15 residues. CDR1 and CDR2 (germline): KGHSY, FQNENV. The V gene lost 4 bases and the J gene lost 0 bases, with 9 bases spanning the gap. The CDR3 here is CASSPLGTNTGELFF. The CDR3 nucleotides read TGTGCCAGCAGCCCCTTGGGCACGAACACCGGGGAGCTGTTTTTT. The whole variable domain, remainder taken from reference TRBV16 and TRBJ2-2, is GEEVAQTPKHLVRGEGQKAKLYCAPIKGHSYVFWYQQVLKNEFKFLISFQNENVFDETGMPKERFSAKCLPNSPCSLEIQATKLEDSAVYFCASSPLGTNTGELFFGEGSRLTVL.

This clone was counted only a few times. The J gene is TRBJ2-3, the V gene TRBV19; D gene unclear. CDR1 and CDR2 from the germline V gene are LNHDA and SQIVND (reference sequence). V gave up 3 bases and J gave up 4 bases, with 11 bases separating them. The CDR3 is made up of 14 amino acids. CDR3 sequence reads: CASSMLDISDTQYF. CDR3 nucleotides: TGTGCCAGTAGTATGCTTGACATTTCAGATACGCAGTATTTT.

The gene calls are TRBV4-1 and TRBJ2-6; D ambiguous. Trimming pared 1 base from V and 12 bases from J, leaving 19 bases between. CDR1 and CDR2 from the germline V gene are MGHRA and YSYEKL. This CDR3 has 16 amino acids. CDR3 in amino acids: CASSQGTSAIPAVLTF. CDR3 sequence (DNA): TGCGCCAGCAGCCAAGGTACCTCAGCGATCCCCGCCGTCCTGACTTTC.

This chain uses TRBV6-1 with TRBJ2-2; a possible D gene is TRBD1 (5 bases). Trimming removed 2 bases at V and 5 bases at J, with 15 bases between. The CDR3 runs to 16 residues. Germline V gene sequence: CDR1 MNHNS, CDR2 SASEGT. The CDR3 is CASSERAGLGTGELFF. As DNA, the CDR3 is TGTGCCAGCAGTGAACGGGCAGGGCTGGGTACCGGGGAGCTGTTTTTT.

J is TRBJ1-2 and V is TRBV4-1, with unresolved D. Germline V gene sequence: CDR1 MGHRA, CDR2 YSYEKL. Trimming cost V 7 bases and J 4 bases, with 28 bases left between them. This CDR3 is built from 18 residues. The CDR3: CASTPAISEVGSGYGYTF. CDR3 nucleotide sequence: TGCGCCAGCACCCCCGCAATCTCTGAGGTCGGGAGCGGCTATGGCTACACCTTC.

The J gene is TRBJ1-2, the V gene TRBV5-1; D is perhaps TRBD1 (6 bases). V was shortened by 2 bases and J by 4 bases, with 12 bases between the two germline ends. The CDR3 consists of 14 residues. Germline assignment: CDR1 SGHRS and CDR2 YFSETQ. This CDR3 reads CASSFVQGSYGYTF. The CDR3 DNA reads as TGCGCCAGCAGCTTTGTCCAGGGGAGCTATGGCTACACCTTC.